The 25 T cell receptor beta chains below were found in one sample sequenced in a study of T cell repertoires in cytomegalovirus infection. MiXCR, run by TCRdb on the reads, gives a single entry per CDR3 protein. The repertoire has around 630,000 distinct CDR3 sequences, 24% of them found once; the top ten carry roughly 8%. What was sequenced was CD8+ T cells from PBMCs. These receptors were taken from a human donor in good health (CMV status not recorded). Some clones in this sample may be carry-over from other donors' samples.

As for this clonotype: This sequence may be a read error, since a much larger clone differs from it by one base. This rearrangement joins TRBV28 to TRBJ2-5; D may be TRBD2 (6 bases). This CDR3 contains 14 residues. CDR1 and CDR2 from the germline V gene are MDHEN and SYDVKM. The CDR3: CANSQTGTGGTQYF. CDR3 bases: TGTGCCAACAGTCAAACCGGGACTGGGGGGACCCAGTACTTC.

The rearrangement links TRBV5-6 to TRBJ2-3; D is perhaps TRBD1 or TRBD2 (6 bases each). Per germline, CDR1 SGHDT and CDR2 YYEEEE. The CDR3 has 13 amino acids. V was trimmed by 2 bases and J by 8 bases, leaving 12 bases between them. The CDR3 protein is CASSFVGGGTQYF. The CDR3 DNA reads as TGTGCCAGCAGCTTCGTTGGAGGGGGTACGCAGTATTTT. The whole variable domain, remainder taken from reference TRBV5-6 and TRBJ2-3, is DAGVTQSPTHLIKTRGQQVTLRCSPKSGHDTVSWYQQALGQGPQFIFQYYEEEERQRGNFPDRFSGHQFPNYSSELNVNALLLGDSALYLCASSFVGGGTQYFGPGTRLTVL.

A few counts support this clonotype. This sequence joins TRBV15 and TRBJ1-2; D uncertain. Trimming took off 6 bases at V and 3 bases at J, with 17 bases between the two ends. This CDR3 contains 15 residues. In germline, CDR1 is LNHNV, CDR2 YYDKDF (reference sequence). The CDR3 nucleotides are TGTGCCACCAGGGGCGAAAGGAACGACCACTATGGCTACACCTTC. This encodes CATRGERNDHYGYTF. The variable domain in full, with the rest retrieved from reference TRBV15 and TRBJ1-2, is DAMVIQNPRYQVTQFGKPVTLSCSQTLNHNVMYWYQQKSSQAPKLLFHYYDKDFNNEADTPDNFQSRRPNTSFCFLDIRSPGLGDTAMYLCATRGERNDHYGYTFGSGTRLTVV.

The V gene is TRBV20-1, the J gene TRBJ1-2; 7 bases match TRBD1. Germline CDR1 is DFQATT and CDR2 is SNEGSKA (reference sequence). V trimming: 2 bases; J trimming: 4 bases; junction bases outside the gene matches: 4. There are 13 residues in the CDR3. The chain's CDR3 is CSARPRDSYGYTF. The CDR3 nucleotides are TGCAGTGCTAGACCGAGGGACAGCTATGGCTACACCTTC.

This chain uses TRBV20-1 with TRBJ2-7; D not resolved. Germline V CDR1 and CDR2: DFQATT, SNEGSKA (reference sequence). The CDR3 is 13 amino acids. V lost 1 base, J lost 2 bases, and 9 bases lay in between. CDR3 in amino acids: CSARGFLTYEQYF. The CDR3 nucleotides read TGCAGTGCTAGAGGCTTCCTTACCTACGAGCAGTACTTC.

V is TRBV12-3 or TRBV12-4 and J is TRBJ2-1, with D unresolved. V shed 10 bases and J shed 12 bases, with 10 bases lying between them. The CDR3 extends over 9 amino acids. The CDR3 loop is CATPKGQFF. The CDR3 bases are TGTGCCACCCCAAAAGGGCAGTTCTTC.

The genes are TRBV5-5 and TRBJ1-2; TRBD1 might be the D (6 bases). CDR3 length equals 16 residues. Germline lookup yields CDR1 SGHKS and CDR2 YYEKEE (reference sequence). Trimming stripped 4 bases from V and 4 bases from J, with 20 bases between. The CDR3 loop reads CASSLYRDPASYGYTF. The CDR3 bases are TGTGCCAGCAGCCTTTACAGGGATCCGGCCTCCTATGGCTACACCTTC.

There are a few counts of this clonotype. The rearrangement joins TRBV19 to TRBJ2-3; D uncertain. The germline V and J ends were trimmed by 7 bases and 4 bases, with 15 bases remaining between them. Looked up from germline, CDR1 is LNHDA and CDR2 is SQIVND (reference sequence). This CDR3 has 14 residues. Here the CDR3 DNA reads TGTGCCAGTACGGCGGACCAAATGGCAGATACGCAGTATTTT. This sequence encodes CASTADQMADTQYF.

This clonotype was counted many times. The gene calls are TRBV7-6 and TRBJ2-5; a weak D match, TRBD1 (5 bases). The CDR3 is 16 amino acids. CDR1 and CDR2 from the germline V gene are SGHVS and FNYEAQ. V shed 1 base and J shed 1 base, with 13 bases lying between them. In DNA, the CDR3 is TGTGCCAGCAGCTTAGTAAAACAGGCGCTCCAAGAGACCCAGTACTTC. Protein: CASSLVKQALQETQYF.

This clonotype occurred once. Since a much larger clone is just one base distant, this may be a read error. The chain is built from TRBV7-6 and TRBJ2-7; 8 bases map to TRBD1. Germline assignment: CDR1 SGHVS and CDR2 FNYEAQ. The CDR3 is 17 amino acids. The CDR3: CASSFSPGTGIGYERYF. CDR3 sequence (DNA): TGTGCCAGCAGCTTCAGCCCCGGGACAGGCATCGGGTACGAGCGGTACTTC.

This chain connects TRBV11-1 to TRBJ2-7; D unresolved. Germline CDR1 is SGHAT and CDR2 is FQDESV (reference sequence). V was cut by 4 bases and J by 3 bases, with 10 bases left in between. The CDR3 loop spans 13 amino acids. CDR3 in DNA: TGTGCCAGCAGCTATGCACAGCTCTACGAGCAGTACGTC. Amino acid sequence: CASSYAQLYEQYV.

This CDR3 is CASSQWTGRVEAFF. DNA of the CDR3: TGTGCCAGCAGCCAATGGACAGGGCGTGTTGAAGCTTTCTTT. The V and J genes are TRBV6-6 and TRBJ1-1; the match to TRBD1 covers 8 bases. The CDR3 consists of 14 residues. After removal of 6 bases from V and 7 bases from J, the junction contained 10 bases not matched to a gene. Germline assignment: CDR1 MNHNY and CDR2 SVGAGI (reference sequence).

This clonotype was picked up many times. The chain has TRBV7-8 and TRBJ2-7; D call uncertain. This CDR3 has 14 residues. Trimming removed 4 bases at V and 1 base at J, with 11 bases between. Germline V gives CDR1 SGHVS, CDR2 FQNEAQ. As DNA, the CDR3 is TGTGCCAGCAGCTATGCCTCTGGTTCCTACGAGCAGTACTTC. It yields the protein CASSYASGSYEQYF. Complete variable domain (other parts from reference TRBV7-8 and TRBJ2-7): GAGVSQSPRYKVAKRGQDVALRCDPISGHVSLFWYQQALGQGPEFLTYFQNEAQLDKSGLPSDRFFAERPEGSVSTLKIQRTQQEDSAVYLCASSYASGSYEQYFGPGTRLTVT.

This clonotype was seen ten or more times. This chain uses TRBV7-8 with TRBJ2-1; TRBD2 aligns across 8 bases. With V trimmed by 4 bases and J by 4 bases, 9 bases remained unmatched. The CDR3 is 16 amino acids. Germline V gene lookup returns CDR1 SGHVS and CDR2 FQNEAQ. CDR3 protein: CASSYTGRGVYNEQFF. The DNA of the CDR3 is TGTGCCAGCAGCTACACCGGGCGGGGGGTTTACAATGAGCAGTTCTTC. The full variable domain, rest sourced from reference TRBV7-8 and TRBJ2-1, is GAGVSQSPRYKVAKRGQDVALRCDPISGHVSLFWYQQALGQGPEFLTYFQNEAQLDKSGLPSDRFFAERPEGSVSTLKIQRTQQEDSAVYLCASSYTGRGVYNEQFFGPGTRLTVL.

This clonotype occurred many times. The CDR3 DNA reads as TGCAGCGTCACTAGGGACAATGAGCAGTTCTTC. It yields the protein CSVTRDNEQFF. The J gene is TRBJ2-1, the V gene TRBV29-1; tentatively, D is TRBD2 (5 bases). The CDR3 loop spans 11 amino acids. Trimming removed 6 bases at V and 5 bases at J, with 8 bases between. Germline lookup yields CDR1 SQVTM and CDR2 ANQGSEA.

This clonotype was observed a few times. This chain links TRBV27 with TRBJ2-1, with D uncertain. V lost 2 bases and J 6 bases, leaving 11 bases between the germline ends. Germline assignment: CDR1 MNHEY and CDR2 SMNVEV (reference sequence). There are 14 residues in the CDR3. The CDR3 coding sequence is TGTGCCAGCAGTTTACCGACTCGATCCAATGAGCAGTTCTTC. Amino acid sequence: CASSLPTRSNEQFF.

The CDR3 DNA reads TGTGCCAGCAGGGAAGAATTGGACAGGAACTATGGCTACACCTTC. Its protein product is CASREELDRNYGYTF. The chain links TRBV6-5 to TRBJ1-2; 7 nucleotides match TRBD1. Germline lookup yields CDR1 MNHEY and CDR2 SVGAGI. This CDR3 is 15 amino acids long. Germline trimming cut 6 bases from V and 2 bases from J; bases unmatched to any gene: 9.

The chain couples TRBV6-5 to TRBJ2-1; D is possibly TRBD2 (6 bases). The germline V gene encodes CDR1 MNHEY and CDR2 SVGAGI. The CDR3 runs 18 residues. Trimming took off 0 bases at V and 3 bases at J, with 18 bases between the two ends. The CDR3 region is CASSYSSALRGYYNEQFF. The CDR3 DNA reads TGTGCCAGCAGTTACTCGAGCGCCCTACGGGGGTACTACAATGAGCAGTTCTTC.

This clonotype has just a few counts. The chain carries TRBV20-1 and TRBJ2-7; TRBD1 or TRBD2 may be the D gene (5 bases each). This CDR3 has 12 amino acids. Germline CDR1 and CDR2: DFQATT and SNEGSKA (reference sequence). Trimming stripped 6 bases from V and 2 bases from J, with 11 bases between. The CDR3 spells CSAATGPYEQYF. The CDR3 DNA is TGCAGTGCCGCTACGGGGCCCTACGAGCAGTACTTC.

The chain has TRBV7-3 and TRBJ2-1; 10 bases are shared with TRBD2. CDR1 SGHTA and CDR2 FQGTGA come from the germline V gene. The CDR3 is made up of 17 amino acids. V was pared by 1 base and J by 4 bases, with 7 bases of the junction left unmatched. The CDR3 loop is CASSLKGLAEIYNEQFF. CDR3 coding DNA: TGTGCCAGCAGCTTAAAAGGACTAGCGGAAATTTACAATGAGCAGTTCTTC.

This chain connects TRBV28 to TRBJ2-3; 8 nucleotides agree with TRBD1. CDR3 length: 15 amino acids. The trim removed 5 bases at V and 7 bases at J, leaving 11 bases unmatched. Germline V CDR1 and CDR2: MDHEN, SYDVKM. DNA for the CDR3: TGTGCCAGCAGTAATGTCGGGGGACAGGCAAATACGCAGTATTTT. Translated: CASSNVGGQANTQYF.

The J gene is TRBJ2-5, the V gene TRBV28; 7 positions agree with TRBD1. The CDR3 loop spans 13 amino acids. The V segment lost 7 bases and the J segment 5 bases; nucleotides outside the gene matches: 7. Germline V gene data show CDR1 as MDHEN and CDR2 as SYDVKM. The DNA for the CDR3 is TGTGCCAGCACCAGGACAGGCGGGGAGACCCAGTACTTC. This translates into CASTRTGGETQYF.

The V call is TRBV6-1, the J call TRBJ2-3; D remains ambiguous. The ends were cut back, 8 bases at V and 2 bases at J, with 5 bases in the middle. Germline CDR1 and CDR2: MNHNS and SASEGT. CDR3 length: 11 residues. The CDR3 protein is CASGYTDTQYF. Here the CDR3 DNA reads TGTGCCAGCGGGTACACAGATACGCAGTATTTT.

This clonotype was picked up a small number of times. The V call is TRBV7-9, the J call TRBJ1-3; D gene uncertain. The V gene's germline CDR1 is SEHNR and CDR2 FQNEAQ (reference sequence). This CDR3 is built from 17 residues. Trimming removed 1 base at V and 0 bases at J, with 13 bases between. This chain's CDR3 is CASSLEADPSSGNTIYF. CDR3 nucleotide sequence: TGTGCCAGCAGCTTAGAGGCAGACCCCAGCTCTGGAAACACCATATATTTT.

The J gene is TRBJ2-7, the V gene TRBV11-2, with TRBD1 identical over 7 bases. This CDR3 is built from 12 residues. From germline, CDR1 is SGHAT and CDR2 FQNNGV. The V segment lost 7 bases and the J segment 2 bases; nucleotides outside the gene matches: 2. The CDR3 region is CASTTGPYEQYV. For the CDR3, the DNA is TGTGCCAGCACGACAGGGCCCTACGAGCAGTACGTC.